These 28 T cell receptor beta chains were sequenced from one sample in a study of identifying expanded T cells in peripheral blood. Repertoires were generated with immunoSEQ multiplex PCR, while TCRdb's copy carries only in-frame clones and drops some. This sample yields some 78,000 clones, of which approximately 84% are seen a single time; 15% to 20% belongs to the top ten. The source material was blood. The receptors were sampled from a person aged 18 to 70 in good health.

This rearrangement joins TRBV29-1 to TRBJ2-5; 9 bases match TRBD2. This CDR3 is built from 13 residues. Germline-derived CDR1 and CDR2 are SQVTM and ANQGSEA. The trim removed 5 bases at V and 5 bases at J, leaving 6 bases unmatched. The CDR3 nucleotides are TGCAGCGTTATAGCGGGAGAGGGGGAGACCCAGTACTTC. This codes for CSVIAGEGETQYF.

J is TRBJ1-2 and V is TRBV7-9; possibly TRBD1 for D (5 bases). Per the germline V gene, CDR1 is SEHNR and CDR2 is FQNEAQ (reference sequence). V lost 1 base to trimming and J lost 8 bases, with 14 bases between them. The CDR3 consists of 14 residues. Here the CDR3 DNA reads TGTGCCAGCAGCTTAGTTCCTGGGGCCGGGGGCTACACCTTC. This sequence encodes CASSLVPGAGGYTF.

In its sample, this clone was seen a few times. V and J are TRBV7-9 and TRBJ1-1; D is undetermined. V shed 3 bases and J shed 10 bases, with 15 bases lying between them. There are 13 residues in the CDR3. The germline gives CDR1 SEHNR, CDR2 FQNEAQ (reference sequence). CDR3 DNA: TGTGCCAGCAGCTTGGAGACCTCGGGTGGAGCTTTCTTT. This gives the protein CASSLETSGGAFF.

In regard to this clone: The sample holds other DNA sequences that translate to the same CDR3. This rearrangement joins TRBV19 to TRBJ2-7; TRBD1 agrees at 8 bases. The V gene's germline CDR1 is LNHDA and CDR2 SQIVND (reference sequence). This CDR3 comprises 15 residues. J was trimmed by 0 bases and V by 3 bases; bases with no gene match: 4. Written as DNA, the CDR3 is TGTGCCAGTAGTATCGGTGGACAGGGCTCCTACGAGCAGTACTTC. Its translation: CASSIGGQGSYEQYF.

CDR3 nucleotide sequence: TGTGCCAGCTCACCACGGCCAGGGGGCAACACCGGGGAGCTGTTTTTT. Translated: CASSPRPGGNTGELFF. The V gene is TRBV18, the J gene TRBJ2-2; 8 bases agree with TRBD1. This CDR3 contains 16 residues. V was pared by 1 base and J by 2 bases, with 3 bases of the junction left unmatched. Germline V gene data show CDR1 as KGHSH and CDR2 as LQKENI.

This chain joins TRBV7-2 and TRBJ1-1; 9 bases line up with TRBD1. The CDR3 has 15 residues. Germline V CDR1 and CDR2: SGHTA, FQGNSA. J lost 11 bases, V lost 2 bases, and 12 bases had no gene match. The CDR3 region is CASSLTRPGQGGAFF. The CDR3 region has the DNA TGTGCCAGCAGCTTAACTCGCCCGGGACAGGGTGGTGCTTTCTTT. The full variable domain, completed using reference TRBV7-2 and TRBJ1-1, is GAGVSQSPSNKVTEKGKDVELRCDPISGHTALYWYRQSLGQGLEFLIYFQGNSAPDKSGLPSDRFSAERTGGSVSTLTIQRTQQEDSAVYLCASSLTRPGQGGAFFGQGTRLTVV.

As DNA, the CDR3 is TGTGCCAGCAGTCCCGACAGGGGCCAAATCTATGGCTACACCTTC. It encodes CASSPDRGQIYGYTF. The chain carries TRBV28 and TRBJ1-2; 8 bases agree with TRBD1. CDR1 is MDHEN, CDR2 SYDVKM, per germline. There are 15 residues in the CDR3. Trimming removed 5 bases from V and 4 bases from J; junction bases left unmatched: 9.

The count of this clone is one. This chain connects TRBV7-3 to TRBJ2-3, with D possibly matching TRBD1 (5 bases). V was trimmed by 5 bases and J by 2 bases, leaving 11 bases between them. CDR3 length: 14 residues. The germline CDR1 and CDR2 sequences are SGHTA and FQGTGA. The CDR3 region is CASSRDSHTDTQYF. In DNA form, the CDR3 reads TGTGCCAGCAGCCGCGACAGTCACACAGATACGCAGTATTTT.

The chain recombines TRBV5-1 with TRBJ2-3, with TRBD2 matching 9 bases. CDR1 and CDR2 from the germline V gene are SGHRS and YFSETQ. J lost 0 bases, V lost 2 bases, and 4 bases had no gene match. This CDR3 has 16 amino acids. CDR3 DNA: TGCGCCAGCAGCTTACTAGCGGGTTCTAGCACAGATACGCAGTATTTT. Its protein is CASSLLAGSSTDTQYF.

The chain joins TRBV4-3 to TRBJ2-1; 11 bases agree with TRBD2. Germline lookup yields CDR1 LGHNA and CDR2 YSLEER. The CDR3 spans 17 residues. The V segment lost 2 bases and the J segment 1 base; nucleotides outside the gene matches: 4. CDR3 nucleotide sequence: TGCGCCAGCAGCCAATCTAGCGGGAGGTCTTCCTACAATGAGCAGTTCTTC. Its protein is CASSQSSGRSSYNEQFF.

This clone appeared a single time. The J gene is TRBJ2-5, the V gene TRBV27; 8 bases agree with TRBD2. Germline V lookup: CDR1 MNHEY, CDR2 SMNVEV (reference sequence). V shed 5 bases, J shed 4 bases, and the junction held 9 bases outside the gene matches. The CDR3 runs to 15 residues. The CDR3 bases are TGTGCCAGCAGTGCCGAGCGGGAGTACGGAGAGACCCAGTACTTC. Its protein is CASSAEREYGETQYF.

The V call is TRBV7-2, the J call TRBJ2-7; TRBD2 matches 7 bases. V gave up 2 bases and J gave up 4 bases; unmatched junction bases: 5. The CDR3 covers 14 residues. Per the germline V gene, CDR1 is SGHTA and CDR2 is FQGNSA. This CDR3 is CASSLSRERYEQYF. In nucleotides, the CDR3 is TGTGCCAGCAGCTTATCGCGGGAGAGATACGAGCAGTACTTC.

This rearrangement joins TRBV30 to TRBJ1-5; D is perhaps TRBD1 (6 bases). Germline CDR1 is GTSNPN and CDR2 is SVGIG (reference sequence). The V and J ends lost 2 bases and 5 bases respectively, with 10 bases between them. The CDR3 totals 13 residues. CDR3 sequence: CAWSRDTHQPQHF. The CDR3 nucleotides are TGTGCCTGGAGTCGGGACACACATCAGCCCCAGCATTTT.

The rearrangement links TRBV7-2 to TRBJ2-3; 13 nucleotides align to TRBD2. The CDR3 loop spans 18 amino acids. V dropped 1 base and J dropped 1; count of bases not matched to a gene: 5. CDR1 and CDR2 from the germline V gene are SGHTA and FQGNSA. CDR3 DNA: TGTGCCAGCAGCTTAGATCTTGGGACTAGCGGGGGCACAGATACGCAGTATTTT. This sequence encodes CASSLDLGTSGGTDTQYF.

This chain joins TRBV4-2 and TRBJ2-2; D not resolved. From germline, CDR1 is LGHNA and CDR2 YNFKEQ. V was cut by 0 bases and J by 7 bases, with 6 bases left in between. This CDR3 is 13 amino acids long. In DNA, the CDR3 is TGTGCCAGCAGCCAAGATCTGGTCGGGGAGCTGTTTTTT. It encodes CASSQDLVGELFF.

This rearrangement joins TRBV4-3 to TRBJ1-1; TRBD1 is a possible D gene (5 bases). Germline V CDR1 and CDR2: LGHNA, YSLEER. V was pared by 0 bases and J by 3 bases, with 14 bases between. This CDR3 is built from 16 residues. CDR3 sequence reads: CASSQDGTHQDTEAFF. The CDR3 DNA follows: TGCGCCAGCAGCCAAGATGGGACCCATCAGGACACTGAAGCTTTCTTT.

The chain combines TRBV2 with TRBJ2-7; 10 nucleotides line up with TRBD2. Trimming took 10 bases from V and 3 from J; bases not matched to a gene: 9. Germline V gene data show CDR1 as SNHLY and CDR2 as FYNNEI. The CDR3 covers 14 residues. Written as DNA, the CDR3 is TGTGCCACATCACCGGGACTAGCGAACTACGAGCAGTACTTC. Its translation is CATSPGLANYEQYF. Full variable domain (remainder filled in from reference TRBV2 and TRBJ2-7): EPEVTQTPSHQVTQMGQEVILRCVPISNHLYFYWYRQILGQKVEFLVSFYNNEISEKSEIFDDQFSVERPDGSNFTLKIRSTKLEDSAMYFCATSPGLANYEQYFGPGTRLTVT.

This clone was recorded a few times. This chain uses TRBV29-1 with TRBJ1-4; TRBD1 might be the D (5 bases). The CDR3 length is 12 residues. The V end was cut by 5 bases, the J end by 4 bases, with 8 bases between. CDR1 SQVTM and CDR2 ANQGSEA come from the germline V gene. The CDR3 here is CSVRDLNEKLFF. The CDR3 bases are TGCAGCGTTCGGGACCTTAATGAAAAACTGTTTTTT. Combining the CDR3 with reference TRBV29-1 and TRBJ1-4 gives the whole variable domain SAVISQKPSRDICQRGTSLTIQCQVDSQVTMMFWYRQQPGQSLTLIATANQGSEATYESGFVIDKFPISRPNLTFSTLTVSNMSPEDSSIYLCSVRDLNEKLFFGSGTQLSVL.

The chain's CDR3 is CAIRGAAQETQYF. CDR3 sequence (DNA): TGTGCCATCAGGGGGGCAGCCCAAGAGACCCAGTACTTC. This chain links TRBV10-3 with TRBJ2-5, with D possibly being TRBD1 (6 bases). V was shortened by 6 bases and J by 1 base, with 9 bases between the two germline ends. Looked up from germline, CDR1 is ENHRY and CDR2 is SYGVKD. This CDR3 contains 13 residues.

This chain uses TRBV7-6 with TRBJ2-7; tentative D call: TRBD2 (6 bases). V lost 3 bases and J 2 bases, leaving 11 bases between the germline ends. The CDR3 is 14 residues long. The germline V gene has CDR1 SGHVS and CDR2 FNYEAQ. The CDR3 DNA follows: TGTGCCAGCAGCTTTTCGGCGGGAACCTACGAGCAGTACTTC. It is translated as CASSFSAGTYEQYF.

The chain recombines TRBV6-5 with TRBJ2-1; D perhaps matches TRBD1 (5 bases). The CDR3 extends over 15 amino acids. V was pared by 0 bases and J by 9 bases, with 15 bases between. Germline loops: CDR1 MNHEY, CDR2 SVGAGI. The CDR3 region is CASSYSGRGASEQFF. CDR3 DNA sequence: TGTGCCAGCAGTTACTCGGGGCGCGGCGCATCTGAGCAGTTCTTC.

The CDR3 protein is CASSAQPGGPQGSYEQYF. The CDR3 DNA reads TGTGCCAGCAGCGCTCAGCCCGGGGGGCCGCAGGGCTCCTACGAGCAGTACTTC. The V gene is TRBV9, the J gene TRBJ2-7, with D possibly matching TRBD2 (7 bases). The CDR3 totals 18 residues. CDR1 is SGDLS, CDR2 YYNGEE, per germline. Between the trimmed V and J ends, which lost 3 bases and 0 bases, there was a span of 22 bases.

V usage is TRBV5-1 and J usage is TRBJ2-5, with no clear D. Looked up from germline, CDR1 is SGHRS and CDR2 is YFSETQ. Between the trimmed V and J ends, which lost 5 bases and 1 base, there was a span of 9 bases. The CDR3 covers 13 residues. The CDR3 nucleotides are TGCGCCAGCAGGGAGCGAATCCAAGAGACCCAGTACTTC. Protein product: CASRERIQETQYF.

The chain combines TRBV28 with TRBJ1-2; 7 bases are a match to TRBD1. The CDR3 sequence is 14 residues long. Germline V CDR1 and CDR2: MDHEN, SYDVKM. V gave up 5 bases and J gave up 3 bases; unmatched junction bases: 6. The DNA for the CDR3 is TGTGCCAGCAGTGCTGTAGGGACAGACTATGGCTACACCTTC. It specifies CASSAVGTDYGYTF.

The rearrangement links TRBV4-3 to TRBJ2-7; no definite D call. The CDR3 extends over 15 amino acids. Germline V gene lookup returns CDR1 LGHNA and CDR2 YSLEER. V lost 0 bases, J lost 3 bases, and 12 bases lay in between. CDR3 protein: CASSQDHGRLYEQYF. CDR3 nucleotides: TGCGCCAGCAGCCAAGATCATGGCAGACTCTACGAGCAGTACTTC.

The chain couples TRBV5-1 to TRBJ2-1, with 12 bases identical to TRBD2. The germline CDR1 and CDR2 sequences are SGHRS and YFSETQ. The ends lost 5 bases at V and 10 bases at J; junction bases unmatched: 7. CDR3 length equals 14 residues. The CDR3 sequence: CASRRLAGVGEQFF. The CDR3 nucleotides are TGCGCCAGCAGAAGACTAGCGGGAGTAGGGGAGCAGTTCTTC. Full variable domain (rest looked up from reference TRBV5-1 and TRBJ2-1): KAGVTQTPRYLIKTRGQQVTLSCSPISGHRSVSWYQQTPGQGLQFLFEYFSETQRNKGNFPGRFSGRQFSNSRSEMNVSTLELGDSALYLCASRRLAGVGEQFFGPGTRLTVL.

The chain uses TRBV11-1 and TRBJ2-2, with D hard to call. In germline, CDR1 is SGHAT, CDR2 FQDESV (reference sequence). This CDR3 spans 14 amino acids. V lost 4 bases to trimming and J lost 4 bases, with 10 bases between them. CDR3 nucleotides: TGTGCCAGCAGCTCTCAAATACTCACCGGGGAGCTGTTTTTT. Translation: CASSSQILTGELFF.

V is TRBV27 and J is TRBJ2-3, with D possibly being TRBD1 or TRBD2 (5 bases each). The CDR3 sequence is 14 residues long. Deletions cut 4 bases from V and 2 bases from J, with 10 bases between. Germline assignment: CDR1 MNHEY and CDR2 SMNVEV (reference sequence). The CDR3: CASSWGSNTDTQYF. The CDR3 coding sequence is TGTGCCAGCAGTTGGGGGTCCAACACAGATACGCAGTATTTT.